The 7 T cell receptor beta chains reported below all come from one sample, sequenced in a study of blood T cell repertoires in COVID-19. Produced via immunoSEQ multiplex PCR; TCRdb's table is partial and in-frame only. The repertoire holds a few hundred thousand clones, with 85% to 90% as singletons. Sequences were obtained from peripheral blood. The receptors derive from a man younger than 35 with active or convalescent COVID-19.

The V call is TRBV9, the J call TRBJ1-4; 7 bases are a match to TRBD1. Germline V gene sequence: CDR1 SGDLS, CDR2 YYNGEE. Unmatched junction bases numbered 8, after V lost 1 base and J lost 8 bases. The CDR3 contains 15 residues. The CDR3 DNA reads as TGTGCCAGCAGCGTAAACGGGCAGGGGGACGAAAAACTGTTTTTT. Amino acid sequence: CASSVNGQGDEKLFF.

The chain's CDR3 is CASSIGGTGELFF. The CDR3 region has the DNA TGTGCCAGTAGTATCGGGGGCACCGGGGAGCTGTTTTTT. This sequence joins TRBV19 and TRBJ2-2, with D perhaps TRBD2 (6 bases). Germline V lookup: CDR1 LNHDA, CDR2 SQIVND (reference sequence). V was cut by 3 bases and J by 4 bases, with 6 bases left in between. The CDR3 extends over 13 amino acids.

This clone was detected ten times or more. The CDR3 is CASSQEGGSGANVLTF. CDR3 DNA sequence: TGTGCCAGCAGCCAAGAGGGGGGCTCTGGGGCCAACGTCCTGACTTTC. The chain recombines TRBV3-1 (or the pseudogene TRBV3-2) with TRBJ2-6, with TRBD2 as a possible D gene (6 bases). The CDR3 covers 16 residues. Trimming stripped 0 bases from V and 0 bases from J, with 6 bases between. CDR1 and CDR2 (germline): LGHDT, YNNKEL (reference sequence).

This rearrangement joins TRBV2 to TRBJ1-4; 7 bases are shared with TRBD1. The CDR3 runs 16 residues. Germline-derived CDR1 and CDR2 are SNHLY and FYNNEI. The junction had 7 bases not matched to a gene; V was cut back by 6 bases and J by 0 bases. The CDR3 protein is CASRRQGGTTNEKLFF. The CDR3, as DNA: TGTGCCAGCAGGCGACAGGGAGGTACAACTAATGAAAAACTGTTTTTT.

There are a few counts of this clone. The chain combines TRBV6-5 with TRBJ2-7; 8 bases align to TRBD2. Germline assignment: CDR1 MNHEY and CDR2 SVGAGI. J lost 3 bases, V lost 9 bases, and 7 bases had no gene match. This CDR3 comprises 13 residues. The CDR3 bases are TGTGCCAGTCAACTAGCGGACGGCTACGAGCAGTACTTC. Translated: CASQLADGYEQYF.

This chain uses TRBV12-3 or TRBV12-4 with TRBJ1-3; no firm D call. The CDR3 has 13 amino acids. Trimming removed 8 bases from V and 2 bases from J, with 10 bases in between. CDR3 nucleotide sequence: TGTGCCAGCGGAGGGTGGCCTGGAAACACCATATATTTT. Translating gives CASGGWPGNTIYF.

This chain uses TRBV27 with TRBJ1-4, with D perhaps TRBD1 (6 bases). The CDR3 runs to 14 residues. CDR1 MNHEY and CDR2 SMNVEV come from the germline V gene (reference sequence). V lost 8 bases, J lost 0 bases, and 10 bases lay in between. CDR3 loop: CASSDSSTNEKLFF. In DNA form, the CDR3 reads TGTGCCAGCTCGGACAGTTCAACTAATGAAAAACTGTTTTTT.